These T cell receptor beta chains were read from a single sample in a study of T cell responses to AZD1222 COVID-19 vaccine. Clones were read by immunoSEQ multiplex PCR, and TCRdb kept only the in-frame ones, dropping some. Counted here are hundreds of thousands of clones, about 93% occurring once; the ten biggest clones make up less than 1.2%. The input for sequencing was peripheral blood, taken on day 0 of MenACWY control vaccination. Receptors originate from an adult in good health. The CDR3 runs from the conserved cysteine through the conserved F or W. D genes are given only for firm matches. Size tells how often a clone was seen (once, few, many) or the class of an expanded clone, and some rows leave it out.

j_gene | d_gene | abundance | v_gene | CDR3aa | CDR3nt
TRBJ1-5 | NA | few | TRBV19 | CASTIGRSAPQHF | TGTGCCAGTACCATAGGGCGGTCAGCACCCCAGCATTTT
TRBJ1-1 | TRBD1 | NA | TRBV3-1/TRBV3-2 | CASSQVTGWSTEAFF | TGTGCCAGCAGCCAAGTGACAGGGTGGAGCACTGAAGCTTTCTTT
TRBJ1-5 | NA | NA | TRBV16 | CASSRGGAVSSQPQHF | TGTGCCAGCAGCCGGGGGGGGGCAGTCTCCAGTCAGCCCCAGCATTTT
TRBJ2-2 | TRBD2 | NA | TRBV7-9 | CASSQSQLAGNTGELFF | TGTGCCAGCAGCCAATCTCAACTAGCGGGCAACACCGGGGAGCTGTTTTTT
TRBJ1-5 | NA | NA | TRBV6-2/TRBV6-3 | CASSQAGRGSPQHF | TGTGCCAGCAGTCAGGCAGGGCGTGGATCACCCCAGCATTTT
TRBJ1-5 | NA | few | TRBV10-3 | CAISEGGNQPQHF | TGTGCCATCAGTGAGGGGGGGAATCAGCCCCAGCATTTT
TRBJ1-5 | TRBD1 | few | TRBV7-2 | CASSSGGLSNQPQHF | TGTGCCAGCAGCTCAGGGGGGCTATCCAATCAGCCCCAGCATTTT
TRBJ1-6 | NA | NA | TRBV7-2 | CASSLMQGRDSPLHF | TGTGCCAGCAGCCTTATGCAGGGTCGGGATTCACCCCTCCACTTT
TRBJ1-3 | TRBD1 | NA | TRBV7-9 | CASTWTGRGNTIYF | TGTGCCAGCACTTGGACAGGGAGAGGAAACACCATATATTTT
TRBJ1-5 | NA | NA | TRBV27 | CASSLDGSRSQPQHF | TGTGCCAGCAGTTTAGATGGGTCTCGTAGTCAGCCCCAGCATTTT
TRBJ2-3 | NA | NA | TRBV11-3 | CASSLTQSTDTQYF | TGTGCCAGCAGCTTAACACAGTCCACAGATACGCAGTATTTT
TRBJ1-4 | TRBD1 | NA | TRBV5-4 | CASSLDYWTGSKNVF | TGTGCCAGCAGCTTAGACTATTGGACAGGGTCGAAAAACGTTTTT
TRBJ1-4 | NA | NA | TRBV6-6 | CASSLRDPTATNEKLFF | TGTGCCAGCAGTCTCCGAGACCCAACGGCAACTAATGAAAAACTGTTTTTT
TRBJ1-1 | NA | NA | TRBV14 | CASSQGLGVAEAFF | TGTGCCAGCAGCCAAGGTCTCGGGGTTGCTGAAGCTTTCTTT
TRBJ2-5 | NA | NA | TRBV7-9 | CASSTPGRGGTQYF | TGTGCCAGCAGCACTCCGGGACGCGGAGGGACCCAGTACTTC
TRBJ1-2 | NA | NA | TRBV5-4 | CASSSRARGAGNYGYTF | TGTGCCAGCAGCTCCCGAGCCCGCGGGGCGGGAAACTATGGCTACACCTTC
TRBJ2-1 | NA | NA | TRBV12-3/TRBV12-4 | CASRPQEYNEQFF | TGTGCCAGCAGGCCCCAGGAATACAATGAGCAGTTCTTC
TRBJ1-2 | TRBD1 | NA | TRBV29-1 | CSVERDRVGYTF | TGCAGCGTCGAAAGGGACAGGGTTGGCTACACCTTC
TRBJ1-1 | NA | NA | TRBV14 | CASSQDGNRLRAFF | TGTGCCAGCAGCCAAGATGGGAATAGACTGAGAGCTTTCTTT
TRBJ2-7 | NA | NA | TRBV4-3 | CASSQAGTGGGGQYF | TGCGCCAGCAGCCAAGCCGGGACCGGGGGTGGGGGGCAGTACTTC
TRBJ1-2 | NA | NA | TRBV7-2 | CASSLQGNYGYTF | TGTGCCAGCAGCTTACAGGGGAACTATGGCTACACCTTC
TRBJ2-7 | NA | once | TRBV7-2 | CASSLVRQGEQYF | TGTGCCAGCAGCTTAGTGAGGCAAGGCGAGCAGTACTTC
TRBJ2-7 | NA | NA | TRBV6-2/TRBV6-3 | CASSYSGRVDYEQYF | TGTGCCAGCAGTTACTCTGGGCGGGTCGACTACGAGCAGTACTTC
TRBJ1-5 | NA | NA | TRBV24-1 | CATSDSPNQPQHF | TGTGCCACCAGTGACTCCCCGAATCAGCCCCAGCATTTT
TRBJ2-3 | TRBD2 | NA | TRBV6-2/TRBV6-3 | CASSFNSGGNSDTQYF | TGTGCCAGCAGTTTTAATAGCGGGGGGAACTCAGATACGCAGTATTTT
TRBJ1-4 | NA | NA | TRBV21-1 | CASSKRGAPATNEKLFF | TGTGCCAGCAGCAAAAGGGGAGCGCCTGCAACTAATGAAAAACTGTTTTTT
TRBJ1-1 | NA | NA | TRBV5-1 | CASSRTDNTEAFF | TGCGCCAGCAGCCGGACGGATAACACTGAAGCTTTCTTT
TRBJ1-1 | TRBD1 | NA | TRBV6-5 | CASRQGRGRNTEAFF | TGTGCCAGTCGACAGGGACGCGGGAGGAACACTGAAGCTTTCTTT
TRBJ2-7 | NA | NA | TRBV11-2 | CASRIWGGHEQYF | TGTGCCAGCAGGATTTGGGGGGGCCACGAGCAGTACTTC
TRBJ2-1 | TRBD1 | NA | TRBV7-7 | CASSARQGNEQFF | TGTGCTAGCAGCGCAAGACAGGGGAATGAGCAGTTCTTC
TRBJ1-5 | TRBD1 | NA | TRBV7-2 | CASSLRWTGYQPQHF | TGTGCCAGCAGCTTAAGATGGACAGGGTATCAGCCCCAGCATTTT
TRBJ2-1 | NA | once | TRBV6-1 | CASSRGAPSYNEQFF | TGTGCCAGCAGTCGTGGGGCCCCCTCCTACAATGAGCAGTTCTTC
TRBJ1-3 | NA | NA | TRBV5-8 | CATTGQGSGNTIYF | TGTGCCACTACGGGGCAGGGATCCGGAAACACCATATATTTT
TRBJ1-2 | NA | NA | TRBV6-5 | CASSPRGGGYTF | TGTGCCAGCAGCCCCAGGGGAGGGGGCTACACCTTC
TRBJ1-2 | TRBD1 | NA | TRBV29-1 | CSVEGQGAYTF | TGCAGCGTTGAGGGGCAGGGGGCCTACACCTTC
TRBJ1-6 | NA | NA | TRBV15 | CATSRDRQPNSPLHF | TGTGCCACCAGCAGAGATCGGCAGCCAAATTCACCCCTCCACTTT
TRBJ1-2 | NA | NA | TRBV6-5 | CASSYGHSTGFGGYTF | TGTGCCAGCAGTTACGGACACAGTACGGGTTTTGGGGGCTACACCTTC
TRBJ1-5 | NA | NA | TRBV2 | CASSDGGRNQPQHF | TGTGCCAGCAGTGATGGGGGGCGAAATCAGCCCCAGCATTTT
TRBJ2-1 | TRBD1 | NA | TRBV2 | CATRGQGVSYNEQFF | TGTGCCACCAGGGGACAGGGGGTTTCCTACAATGAGCAGTTCTTC
TRBJ1-3 | NA | NA | TRBV19 | CASSIPGGVSGNTIYF | TGTGCCAGTAGTATACCGGGCGGGGTCTCTGGAAACACCATATATTTT
TRBJ2-7 | TRBD1 | NA | TRBV7-2 | CASSLGRGLDEQYF | TGTGCCAGCAGCTTAGGAAGGGGGCTCGACGAGCAGTACTTC
TRBJ1-1 | NA | NA | TRBV19 | CASSPPGRLNTEAFF | TGTGCCAGTAGTCCACCGGGACGGCTGAACACTGAAGCTTTCTTT
TRBJ1-5 | NA | NA | TRBV5-4 | CASSLEGKQPQHF | TGTGCCAGCAGCTTGGAAGGGAAACAGCCCCAGCATTTT
TRBJ2-2 | NA | NA | TRBV19 | CASSTTGTGELFF | TGTGCCAGTAGTACGACAGGAACCGGGGAGCTGTTTTTT
TRBJ2-5 | TRBD1 | NA | TRBV7-6 | CASSAQQGVGETQYF | TGTGCCAGCAGCGCACAACAGGGGGTCGGAGAGACCCAGTACTTC
TRBJ1-1 | NA | once | TRBV7-9 | CASSLEGITEAFF | TGTGCCAGCAGCTTAGAGGGGATCACTGAAGCTTTCTTT
TRBJ2-3 | NA | NA | TRBV6-5 | CASSYEGWTWTNTQYF | TGTGCCAGCAGTTACGAGGGCTGGACCTGGACCAATACGCAGTATTTT
TRBJ1-2 | TRBD1 | once | TRBV12-3/TRBV12-4 | CASSSDRDFGYTF | TGTGCCAGCAGCTCAGACAGGGATTTTGGCTACACCTTC
TRBJ1-1 | NA | few | TRBV5-4 | CASSPVVDGGTEAFF | TGTGCCAGCAGCCCCGTTGTGGACGGTGGAACTGAAGCTTTCTTT
TRBJ1-3 | NA | NA | TRBV10-3 | CAISDQGRSTIYF | TGTGCCATCAGTGATCAGGGACGAAGCACCATATATTTT
TRBJ1-2 | NA | once | TRBV5-3 | CARSLTPGFYGYTF | TGTGCCAGAAGCCTTACGCCGGGATTCTATGGCTACACCTTC
TRBJ2-7 | NA | NA | TRBV6-4 | CASSDGTSSYEQYF | TGTGCCAGCAGTGACGGCACAAGCTCCTACGAGCAGTACTTC
TRBJ2-5 | NA | NA | TRBV12-3/TRBV12-4 | CASSFTGQETQYF | TGTGCCAGCAGTTTTACAGGGCAAGAGACCCAGTACTTC
TRBJ1-6 | NA | NA | TRBV14 | CASSQVLGAGSPLHF | TGTGCCAGCAGCCAAGTCTTAGGGGCGGGATCACCCCTCCACTTT
TRBJ2-7 | NA | once | TRBV12-3/TRBV12-4 | CASSLTEGYEQYF | TGTGCCAGCAGTTTGACAGAGGGCTACGAGCAGTACTTC
TRBJ1-2 | NA | NA | TRBV6-5 | CASSSFLRDGYTF | TGTGCCAGCAGTTCCTTCTTACGGGATGGCTACACCTTC
TRBJ1-2 | NA | NA | TRBV28 | CASSFGTNPNYGYTF | TGTGCCAGCAGTTTCGGGACGAATCCTAACTATGGCTACACCTTC
TRBJ1-6 | NA | few | TRBV27 | CARRGWGVNSPLHF | TGTGCCAGGAGGGGGTGGGGGGTTAATTCACCCCTCCACTTT
TRBJ1-6 | NA | NA | TRBV7-9 | CASSLIGVGDNSPLHF | TGTGCCAGCAGCTTAATTGGGGTGGGAGATAATTCACCCCTCCACTTT
TRBJ1-5 | NA | NA | TRBV19 | CASSIAGNQPQHF | TGTGCCAGTAGTATAGCGGGGAATCAGCCCCAGCATTTT